These T cell receptor beta chains were read from a single sample in a study of blood T cell repertoires in COVID-19. The table came from immunoSEQ multiplex PCR; TCRdb's copy has only in-frame clones and leaves some out. Of around 220,000 clones listed, almost 90% are singletons. The sample consisted of PBMCs or T cells enriched from blood (not recorded which). The receptors originated from a young man who had been exposed to COVID-19. The CDR3 runs from the conserved cysteine through the conserved F or W. Fields, in order: clone size, D gene, V gene, J gene, CDR3 DNA, CDR3 protein. A D gene is named only where the DNA matches it firmly. For some rows the clone size is stated as once, few or many, or as a class when expanded; others skip it.

NA	NA	TRBV11-2	TRBJ2-1	TGTGCCAGCAGCTTAGCGGGGAGATCGAATGAGCAGTTCTTC	CASSLAGRSNEQFF
NA	TRBD1	TRBV19	TRBJ2-7	TGTGCCAGTAGTCCTAGACAGGGTAGTAGGTCCTACGAGCAGTACTTC	CASSPRQGSRSYEQYF
NA	TRBD2	TRBV13	TRBJ2-1	TGTGCCAGCAGCTTAAAGTTAGGACTAGTTGGTAACAATGAGCAGTTCTTC	CASSLKLGLVGNNEQFF
NA	NA	TRBV11-2	TRBJ1-5	TGTGCCAGCAGCTTAGACGGGGTTGGAGTTCAGCCCCAGCATTTT	CASSLDGVGVQPQHF
NA	NA	TRBV9	TRBJ2-7	TGTGCCAGCAGCCCCTTCGATGGCGGGTACGAGCAGTACTTC	CASSPFDGGYEQYF
NA	NA	TRBV9	TRBJ2-7	TGTGCCAGCAGCACCCAGGGATCGTACGAGCAGTACTTC	CASSTQGSYEQYF
NA	TRBD1	TRBV13	TRBJ1-5	TGTGCCAGCAGCAGGGGACAGCCAAATCAGCCCCAGCATTTT	CASSRGQPNQPQHF
once	NA	TRBV4-3	TRBJ2-3	TGCGCCAGCAGCCAAGATTCAGGCGATACGCAGTATTTT	CASSQDSGDTQYF
NA	TRBD2	TRBV4-1	TRBJ2-5	TGCGCCAGCAGCCACCATCCGACTAGCGGGGGGGAGACCCAGTACTTC	CASSHHPTSGGETQYF
NA	NA	TRBV27	TRBJ2-7	TGTGCCAGCAGCTCCTTAAACCAGGACGAGCAGTACTTC	CASSSLNQDEQYF
NA	TRBD2	TRBV7-9	TRBJ2-1	TGTGCCAGCACCTCGGGGGGGAGCTCCTACAATGAGCAGTTCTTC	CASTSGGSSYNEQFF
NA	NA	TRBV15	TRBJ2-3	TGTGCCACCAGCTCCGGACTTAACACAGATACGCAGTATTTT	CATSSGLNTDTQYF
NA	NA	TRBV5-1	TRBJ1-2	TGCGCCAGCAGCTTGGCCCCTGGGACAAGAGCTGTCTATGGCTACACCTTC	CASSLAPGTRAVYGYTF
NA	NA	TRBV7-9	TRBJ2-3	TGTGCCAGCAGCCACTCGGATACGCAGTATTTT	CASSHSDTQYF
NA	TRBD2	TRBV9	TRBJ2-5	TGTGCCAGCAGCGTAGGGGTAGCGGGGGACGGAGAGACCCAGTACTTC	CASSVGVAGDGETQYF
NA	NA	TRBV11-3	TRBJ2-7	TGTGCCAGCAGCTTAGGAGGGTCTTCCTCCTACGAGCAGTACTTC	CASSLGGSSSYEQYF
NA	TRBD1	TRBV7-9	TRBJ1-2	TGTGCCAGCAGCCCCCGACAGGGCCATGGCTACACCTTC	CASSPRQGHGYTF
few	TRBD2	TRBV19	TRBJ2-7	TGTGCCAGATTCCCGGGACTAGGGTACGAGCAGTACTTC	CARFPGLGYEQYF
NA	NA	TRBV18	TRBJ2-2	TGTGCCAGCTCACCACGCGGGACAGTGAACACCGGGGAGCTGTTTTTT	CASSPRGTVNTGELFF
NA	NA	TRBV29-1	TRBJ2-7	TGCAGCGTTGACAACCCGGGGTCCTACGAGCAGTACTTC	CSVDNPGSYEQYF
once	NA	TRBV4-1	TRBJ1-3	TGCGCCAGCAGCCAAGTAACGTCCCGTTCGGGGAACACCATATATTTT	CASSQVTSRSGNTIYF
NA	NA	TRBV6-5	TRBJ1-5	TGTGCCAGCAAGGAGACGGGTAGCAATCAGCCCCAGCATTTT	CASKETGSNQPQHF
few	NA	TRBV19	TRBJ1-2	TGTGCCAGTAGTACCGACCGGGAATCTGGCTACACCTTC	CASSTDRESGYTF
NA	TRBD1	TRBV6-5	TRBJ2-5	TGTGCCAGCACTCTCGGGATAGGGGGCGGGGAGACCCAGTACTTC	CASTLGIGGGETQYF
once	TRBD1	TRBV11-3	TRBJ2-2	TGTGCCAGCAGCACCCGAACAGGGGCGAACACCGGGGAGCTGTTTTTT	CASSTRTGANTGELFF
NA	NA	TRBV6-1	TRBJ2-1	TGTGCCAGCAGTGAAGGTCCCGGGCAGGGGTACAATGAGCAGTTCTTC	CASSEGPGQGYNEQFF
NA	NA	TRBV6-5	TRBJ1-4	TGTGCCAGCACGCCGTCAGGGTGGTTTGAAAAACTGTTTTTT	CASTPSGWFEKLFF
NA	NA	TRBV5-4	TRBJ2-6	TGTGCCAGCAGCCGCCAGGAATCTGGGGCCAACGTCTTGACTTTC	CASSRQESGANVLTF
NA	NA	TRBV5-6	TRBJ1-6	TGTGCCAGCAGCACCCAGGGCGCCTATAATTCACCCCTCCACTTT	CASSTQGAYNSPLHF
NA	TRBD2	TRBV2	TRBJ2-7	TGTGCCAGCAGTGAAAGCCGGGGGGGCCGGAACGAGCAGTACTTC	CASSESRGGRNEQYF
once	TRBD1	TRBV30	TRBJ1-2	TGTGCCTGCCGGGACAGCCCTTATGGCTACACCTTC	CACRDSPYGYTF
NA	NA	TRBV5-4	TRBJ2-7	TGTGCCAGCAGCTCGCCAGCCTACGAGCAGTACTTC	CASSSPAYEQYF
NA	TRBD1	TRBV5-1	TRBJ1-6	TGCGCCAGCAGCGTGGGACAGGGCTTCACCCTCCACTTT	CASSVGQGFTLHF
NA	NA	TRBV2	TRBJ1-2	TGTGCCAGCGGGGGCAAGCCCAACTATGGCTACACCTTC	CASGGKPNYGYTF
NA	TRBD1	TRBV5-1	TRBJ2-1	TGCGCCAGCAGCTTGGTAGTGGGACAGGGACATGAGCAGTTCTTC	CASSLVVGQGHEQFF
NA	NA	TRBV6-5	TRBJ1-5	TGTGCCAGCAGTTACTCGAGACAGAGCAATCAGCCCCAGCATTTT	CASSYSRQSNQPQHF
NA	NA	TRBV12-3/TRBV12-4	TRBJ2-3	TGTGCCAGCAGCAGATGGGGCTCAGATACGCAGTATTTT	CASSRWGSDTQYF
NA	NA	TRBV11-2	TRBJ1-2	TGTGCCAGCAGCTTAGATCAGGGCAACTATGGCTACACCTTC	CASSLDQGNYGYTF
NA	NA	TRBV9	TRBJ1-1	TGTGCCAGCAGCGTCAGCGGCCTAAACACTGAAGCTTTCTTT	CASSVSGLNTEAFF
once	NA	TRBV12-3/TRBV12-4	TRBJ1-5	TGTGCCAGCAGTCCCCAAGAGAGAGTCCAGCATTTT	CASSPQERVQHF
NA	TRBD1	TRBV30	TRBJ2-7	TGTGCCTGTATATCCGGGACAGGGGTTTCCTACGAGCAGTACTTC	CACISGTGVSYEQYF
once	NA	TRBV21-1	TRBJ1-4	TGTGCCAGCAGCTGTTTCGCGGGGGAGGACCTAATGGATGAAAAACTGTTTTTT	CASSCFAGEDLMDEKLFF
NA	NA	TRBV19	TRBJ2-2	TGTGCCAGTGCCCAGGGTTCCCACGGGGAGCTGTTTTTT	CASAQGSHGELFF
NA	TRBD2	TRBV10-1	TRBJ2-5	TGCGCCAGCAGATGGGACTATAGGCACAACTTGGACTTC	CASRWDYRHNLDF
few	NA	TRBV5-1	TRBJ2-5	TGCGCCAGCAGCTTGGGGTCGCGTTCCCCACAAGAGACCCAGTACTTC	CASSLGSRSPQETQYF
NA	NA	TRBV30	TRBJ2-7	TGTGCCTCGCGCCCTCCAGGGCCCTACGAGCAGTACTTC	CASRPPGPYEQYF
NA	NA	TRBV2	TRBJ1-1	TGTGCCAGCAAGAGACAGAACACTGAAGCTTTCTTT	CASKRQNTEAFF
NA	NA	TRBV5-6	TRBJ1-2	TGTGCCAGCAGCTTGGGGAGTGGTGGCTACACCTTC	CASSLGSGGYTF
NA	NA	TRBV6-1	TRBJ2-3	TGTGCCAGCAGTGAAGCGCTGGGTACACCCAGGTTGGATACGCAGTATTTT	CASSEALGTPRLDTQYF
NA	TRBD1	TRBV9	TRBJ1-3	TGTGCCAGCAGCGTAGAGACAGGGGAATCTGGAAACACCATATATTTT	CASSVETGESGNTIYF
NA	NA	TRBV6-5	TRBJ1-3	TGTGCCAGCCAACGGAGCTCTGGAAACACCATATATTTT	CASQRSSGNTIYF
NA	TRBD1	TRBV7-9	TRBJ1-5	TGTGCCAGCAGCTTAGCGTTCGGACAGGTCAATCAGCCCCAGCATTTT	CASSLAFGQVNQPQHF
once	NA	TRBV3-1/TRBV3-2	TRBJ1-2	TGTGCCAGCAGCCAAGAAAGACATCCCGGCGGCTACACCTTC	CASSQERHPGGYTF